This T cell receptor (beta chain) was recovered during a study of CD8 T cells in ankylosing spondylitis. Note on this clonotype: The antigen is undetermined. This could be a read error, since a much larger clone is one nucleotide away.

The study's findings and limits: For ankylosing spondylitis blood, a TCR beta motif of about 8 highly homologous variants appeared characteristic.

Looked up from germline, CDR1 is SGHRS and CDR2 is YFSETQ. V was cut by 1 base and J by 4 bases, with 15 bases left in between. This CDR3 contains 16 residues. Researchers built TCR beta libraries using quantitative 5'-RACE with molecular barcodes. In TCRdb, the 5' RACE reads were re-called with MiXCR into one record per CDR3 protein. The repertoire has about 510,000 distinct CDR3 sequences, about 5.4% of them found once; the top ten carry roughly 3.3%. The TCR was taken from a male donor with ankylosing spondylitis. The chain carries TRBV5-1 and TRBJ2-1; D is perhaps TRBD2 (6 bases). The sample was blood, either unsorted or a sorted T cell fraction (not recorded which). The CDR3 bases are TGCGCCAGCAGCTTGAGGGTAATAGCGGCTTACAATGAGCAGTTCTTC. Translating it yields CASSLRVIAAYNEQFF.